This TCR beta chain was profiled in a study of cytomegalovirus exposure and HLA in healthy donors (dated by TCRdb to about 2017). For context, the study as a whole: The approximately 710 repertoires of the first cohort and the 95 to 150 validation repertoires were produced on the same platform, according to a later analysis. The study aimed to test whether cataloging public T cell receptors could reveal signatures of past pathogen exposure. Besides the first cohort of some 670 subjects, a separate validation cohort made up of some 110 different subjects was used. High-throughput TCR immunosequencing, statistical association of individual TCRs with disease status, and machine learning were combined to predict cytomegalovirus infection status. What the work shows at the level of the full study, not this receptor alone: In vitro tests confirmed that a few of the cytomegalovirus-associated TCR beta chains recognize cytomegalovirus antigens. Across donors, most TCR sequences were observed very rarely, whereas some public TCRs were present in many individuals. In both the original and validation cohorts, the classifier was reported to diagnose cytomegalovirus status with high specificity and sensitivity. In the study, 150 to 200 TCR beta chains were listed as associated with cytomegalovirus. A later analysis found that TCRs clustered in the first cohort also tended to co-occur in the approximately 120 validation repertoires, with approximately 93% of cluster scores above 0. The authors suggested that the approach could potentially be extended to other disease states and immunological phenotypes. A later analysis lacked HLA typing for the validation cohort, so it scored co-occurrence in that cohort across all 110 or so repertoires.

Donors formed part of the validation cohort, which comprised approximately 130 subjects and was distinct from the first cohort of 670 or so subjects. This clone was observed a single time. The antigen this receptor binds is unknown. Within one base of it there is no much larger clone, and no base qualities were kept. Inclusive of the bounding cysteine and phenylalanine, the CDR3 is 15 residues long. Only CDR3 DNA is held: 45 bases, read in frame from base 1. The junction shows trimming of 6 bases on V and 3 bases on J, and the gene matches do not reach 9 bases of it. From the germline V gene, CDR1 is MDHEN and CDR2 is SYDVKM. Receptors were amplified or captured by the immunoSEQ multiplex PCR assay. Per the source publication's procedure: A statistical classification framework was built to diagnose cytomegalovirus status from the catalog of TCR beta chain sequences. As stored in TCRdb, this immuneACCESS dataset retains in-frame rearrangements with V and J assigned. A fraction of the clones does not appear; measured against another copy, unresolved V genes explain less than half of the discrepancy, and the remainder lacks a known reason. The V and J calls and clone size are taken from that table; D and trimming were inferred from the DNA. Counted in this sample were 55,000 to 80,000 clones; over 90% of them appeared once. About 6.4% of the sample rests with the top ten.

The sequencing input was PBMCs. The rearrangement combines TRBV28 with TRBJ2-7, with 9 central nucleotides matching TRBD1. This sequence was found in a woman younger than 35 in good health and CMV-seropositive. The DNA sequence is TGTGCCAGCAGGCCTGGGACAGGGATTCTCTACGAGCAGTACTTC. This sequence encodes CASRPGTGILYEQYF.